Below, 8 T cell receptor beta chains from the same sample are listed, as sequenced in a study of molecular identifiers for immune sequencing clone quantification. TCRdb reanalysed the PCR reads using MiXCR and keeps one entry per CDR3 protein. The sample lists fewer than 70,000 distinct CDR3 sequences; roughly 20% were seen once. What was sequenced was naive CD8+ T cells from blood, with Jurkat cell RNA spiked in. The subset denotes: FACS-sorted CD8+CD4-CCR7+CD45RA+ naive T cells. Receptors were obtained from a human donor in good health. Some libraries in this study had Jurkat cell RNA spiked in.

In this sample, this clonotype turned up a few times. V and J are TRBV27 and TRBJ2-7; TRBD1 matches 7 bases. Trimming cost V 5 bases and J 6 bases; bases outside gene matches: 10. Germline V CDR1 and CDR2: MNHEY, SMNVEV (reference sequence). The CDR3 sequence is 14 residues long. CDR3 amino acids: CASSTDRTSREQYF. Here the CDR3 DNA reads TGTGCCAGCAGTACGGACAGGACAAGTCGCGAGCAGTACTTC.

CDR3 bases: TGTGCCACCCGAGTCCTACATGAGCAGTTCTTC. Protein product: CATRVLHEQFF. This rearrangement joins TRBV28 to TRBJ2-1, with D unresolved. Germline V CDR1 and CDR2: MDHEN, SYDVKM. The CDR3 has 11 residues. V lost 10 bases, J lost 8 bases, and 12 bases lay in between.

With respect to this clonotype: At one boundary the junction diverges from the germline segment, which might be a read error. The genes are TRBV5-3 and TRBJ2-1; D gene unclear. TRBV5-3 is an open reading frame, and its role is uncertain. The CDR3 loop spans 12 amino acids. CDR3 region: CASSLWANEQFF. The CDR3 region has the DNA TGTGCCAGCAGCTTGTGGGCCAATGAGCAGTTCTTC.

This clonotype was seen repeatedly, ten times or more. This chain connects TRBV29-1 to TRBJ2-1; 9 bases agree with TRBD2. This CDR3 has 17 residues. Trimming at V came to 8 bases and at J to 5 bases, leaving 19 bases not matched to a gene. CDR1 is SQVTM and CDR2 is ANQGSEA in the germline V gene. CDR3 in amino acids: CSTWGDGSGSRHNEQFF. In nucleotides, the CDR3 is TGCAGCACCTGGGGGGATGGTAGCGGGAGTCGACACAATGAGCAGTTCTTC.

In regard to this clonotype: A read error may explain this, as a much larger clone is one base away. The chain recombines TRBV20-1 with TRBJ2-1; TRBD2 might be the D (5 bases). Trimming removed 3 bases from V and 6 bases from J, with 18 bases in between. From germline, CDR1 is DFQATT and CDR2 SNEGSKA (reference sequence). The CDR3 extends over 15 amino acids. CDR3 sequence (DNA): TGCAGTGCTAGCATCCTCCTAGCCTCCGCCAATGAGCAGTTCTTC. It encodes CSASILLASANEQFF.

On this clonotype itself: A much larger clone differs by one base, so this may be a read error. The chain joins TRBV27 to TRBJ2-5; 9 nucleotides match TRBD1. Germline V gene data show CDR1 as MNHEY and CDR2 as SMNVEV (reference sequence). The length of the CDR3 is 13 residues. CDR3 amino acids: CASSWTGEEIQYF. CDR3 coding DNA: TGTGCCAGCAGTTGGACAGGGGAAGAGATCCAGTACTTC.

About this clonotype: Possible read error: a much larger clone is one base away. This chain connects TRBV24-1 to TRBJ2-2, with TRBD2 matching 7 bases. This CDR3 is 14 amino acids long. CDR1 and CDR2 (germline): KGHDR, SFDVKD. CDR3 in amino acids: CATRAGTNAGELFF. In DNA, the CDR3 is TGTGCCACCAGAGCGGGAACGAACGCCGGGGAGCTGTTTTTT.

This clonotype appeared many times. The chain links TRBV19 to TRBJ1-3; unclear D gene. The V gene lost 5 bases and the J gene lost 4 bases, with 9 bases spanning the gap. Germline V lookup: CDR1 LNHDA, CDR2 SQIVND (reference sequence). The CDR3 covers 13 residues. The CDR3 bases are TGTGCCAGTAGTTCGACGAGCGGAAACACCATATATTTT. This sequence encodes CASSSTSGNTIYF.